The clone carrying this T cell receptor (beta chain) appeared a few times. Its target is not known. Reverse transcription of all isolated RNA meant that expressed TCRB transcripts were sequenced. Clones were read by immunoSEQ multiplex PCR, and TCRdb kept only the in-frame ones, dropping some. The data contain about 700,000 clones, around an eighth of them singletons. The V and J ends lost 0 bases and 9 bases respectively, with 6 bases between them. This CDR3 comprises 13 residues. Germline loops: CDR1 MGHRA, CDR2 YSYEKL. The data belong to a study of beta chain features in type 1 diabetes. Study-level findings and limits: Reduced insertions and increased deletions marked VDJ junctions in type 1 diabetes patients. Researchers could not determine here whether HLA type influences TCRB rearrangement. Researchers report that Type 1 diabetes patients had moderately but significantly shorter TCRB CDR3s across all four CD4+ subsets.

The sample comprised naive CD4+ T cells from blood. V usage is TRBV4-1 and J usage is TRBJ1-6; D is uncertain. The TCR sequence derives from a man aged 18 to 30 with type 1 diabetes. CDR3 sequence (DNA): TGCGCCAGCAGCCAAGAGGAGTTTTCACCCCTCCACTTT. Residues: CASSQEEFSPLHF.